This TCR beta chain was observed in a study of CD8 T cells in Susac syndrome. Overall study context: Sequencing included Susac syndrome patients, six of them with active disease and roughly 8 in remission.

Of note for this clonotype: Its antigen is not known.

Regarding the study as a whole: The relatively small number of individuals in the TCR sequencing and HLA analysis was acknowledged by the study.

J gave up 1 base and V 4 bases, and 6 bases lay outside the gene matches. Germline CDR1 reads DFQATT; CDR2 reads SNEGSKA (reference sequence). This CDR3 region has 15 residues. The sequenced target, TCR beta, came from blood CD8+ and CD4+ T cells. TEMRA cells underwent FACS enrichment and CD8+ and CD4+ T cells underwent negative isolation. Random-hexamer reverse transcription was applied to roughly 0.5 to 1 ug RNA. TCRdb passed the immunoSEQ multiplex PCR reads through MiXCR, listing each CDR3 protein once. The sample carries some 170,000 distinct CDR3 sequences, roughly 94% recorded once. This sequence was found in a human donor with Susac syndrome. The chain is built from TRBV20-1 and TRBJ1-1; 10 bases align to TRBD1. The sequenced sample consisted of CD4+ T cells from PBMCs. CDR3 residues: CSAKATGGGNTEAFF. The CDR3 DNA reads as TGCAGTGCTAAGGCGACAGGGGGCGGGAACACTGAAGCTTTCTTT.